This T cell receptor beta chain emerged from a study of response to subunit inactivated influenza vaccine. TCRdb analysed the RT-PCR reads with MiXCR anew, one entry per CDR3 protein. The sample lists under 950,000 distinct CDR3 sequences, around 20% seen once, with about 9.4% in the top ten. This clonotype was seen only a few times. The CDR3 is made up of 15 amino acids. Looked up from germline, CDR1 is SGHTS and CDR2 is YDEGEE. Trimming took 2 bases from V and 5 from J; bases not matched to a gene: 3. The V and J genes are TRBV5-8 and TRBJ2-1; 11 nucleotides align to TRBD2. Sample: PBMCs from blood, taken about 5 days after vaccination. The source is a man aged 45-65 years who received an inactivated influenza vaccine. The CDR3 DNA follows: TGTGCCAGCAGCTTTAGCGGGGGGGCACACAATGAGCAGTTCTTC. It yields the protein CASSFSGGAHNEQFF.